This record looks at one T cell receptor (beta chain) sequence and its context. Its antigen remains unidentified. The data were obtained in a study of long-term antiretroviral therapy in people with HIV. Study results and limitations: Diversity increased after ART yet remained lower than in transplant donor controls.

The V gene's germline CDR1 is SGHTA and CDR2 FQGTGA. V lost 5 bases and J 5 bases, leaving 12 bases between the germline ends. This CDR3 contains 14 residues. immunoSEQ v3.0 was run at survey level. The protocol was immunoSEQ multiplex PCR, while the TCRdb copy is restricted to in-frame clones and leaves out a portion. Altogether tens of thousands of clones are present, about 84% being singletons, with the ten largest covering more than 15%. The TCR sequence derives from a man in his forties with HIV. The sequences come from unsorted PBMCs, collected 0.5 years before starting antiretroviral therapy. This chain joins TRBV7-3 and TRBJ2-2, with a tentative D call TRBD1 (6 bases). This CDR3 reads CASSPGRGTGELFF. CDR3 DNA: TGTGCCAGCAGCCCCGGTAGGGGGACCGGGGAGCTGTTTTTT.